This entry lists 32 T cell receptor beta chains sequenced from one sample in a study of blood T cell repertoires in COVID-19. TCRdb's table, derived via immunoSEQ multiplex PCR, lists solely in-frame clones and lacks some. Of approximately 76,000 clones listed, 80% to 90% were seen once; the top ten hold over 15%. Sequencing was carried out using peripheral blood. The origin of the receptors is an older man in a cohort sampled during active COVID-19.

This clone was observed a handful of times. The chain combines TRBV4-1 with TRBJ2-2, with D tentatively TRBD2 (5 bases). Per germline, CDR1 MGHRA and CDR2 YSYEKL. The CDR3 spans 12 residues. V lost 6 bases and J lost 8, with 10 bases in between. The CDR3 DNA follows: TGCGCCAGCAGACCGGAGGCGGGGGAGCTGTTTTTT. Translation: CASRPEAGELFF.

This chain connects TRBV14 to TRBJ1-2; 12 positions match TRBD1. Germline values: CDR1 SGHDN, CDR2 FVKESK. The CDR3 sequence is 17 residues long. The V segment lost 0 bases and the J segment 4 bases; nucleotides outside the gene matches: 6. The CDR3: CASSQEEGDRGLYGYTF. CDR3 DNA: TGTGCCAGCAGCCAAGAAGAGGGGGACAGGGGGCTCTATGGCTACACCTTC.

The CDR3 DNA is TGTGCCAGCAGCTTAGAGGCGGGACAGGGAAACTATGGCTACACCTTC. This translates into CASSLEAGQGNYGYTF. V usage is TRBV11-2 and J usage is TRBJ1-2; 9 bases align to TRBD1. Unmatched junction bases numbered 4, after V lost 0 bases and J lost 2 bases. CDR1 is SGHAT, CDR2 FQNNGV, per germline. CDR3 length: 16 amino acids. The whole variable domain, remainder taken from reference TRBV11-2 and TRBJ1-2, is EAGVAQSPRYKIIEKRQSVAFWCNPISGHATLYWYQQILGQGPKLLIQFQNNGVVDDSQLPKDRFSAERLKGVDSTLKIQPAKLEDSAVYLCASSLEAGQGNYGYTFGSGTRLTVV.

The chain is built from TRBV28 and TRBJ1-1; the D gene is possibly TRBD1 (5 bases). V was clipped by 7 bases and J by 1 base, with 13 bases between them. The CDR3 spans 14 residues. Germline CDR1 reads MDHEN; CDR2 reads SYDVKM. The chain's CDR3 is CASITMGRNTEAFF. The CDR3 nucleotides are TGTGCCAGCATCACTATGGGGCGGAACACTGAAGCTTTCTTT.

V gene TRBV6-5 combines with J gene TRBJ2-5; possible D gene TRBD1, 5 bases. Germline CDR1 MNHEY, CDR2 SVGAGI. Trimming stripped 4 bases from V and 4 bases from J, with 10 bases between. This CDR3 has 13 amino acids. The CDR3 protein is CASSFRARETQYF. DNA for the CDR3: TGTGCCAGCAGTTTCAGGGCCAGAGAGACCCAGTACTTC.

V gene TRBV20-1 combines with J gene TRBJ2-7; TRBD1 matches 11 bases. Germline V gives CDR1 DFQATT, CDR2 SNEGSKA (reference sequence). This CDR3 has 16 amino acids. Trimming removed 3 bases from V and 1 base from J; junction bases left unmatched: 8. The CDR3 is CSASRDRGSFSYEQYV. For the CDR3, the DNA is TGCAGTGCTAGTCGGGACAGGGGGTCCTTTTCCTACGAGCAGTACGTC.

The gene calls are TRBV4-1 and TRBJ1-5; D ambiguous. The CDR3 has 15 amino acids. Trimming took 2 bases from V and 4 from J, leaving 12 bases between them. Germline V gene lookup returns CDR1 MGHRA and CDR2 YSYEKL. CDR3 protein: CASSQSITENQPQHF. For the CDR3, the DNA is TGCGCCAGCAGCCAATCCATAACCGAGAATCAGCCCCAGCATTTT.

The chain uses TRBV7-2 and TRBJ2-2; a possible D gene is TRBD1 (5 bases). Germline loops: CDR1 SGHTA, CDR2 FQGNSA. The V end was cut by 0 bases, the J end by 6 bases, with 8 bases between. There are 14 residues in the CDR3. The CDR3 spells CASSLAWGPGELFF. The CDR3 coding sequence is TGTGCCAGCAGCTTAGCCTGGGGCCCCGGGGAGCTGTTTTTT.

The chain joins TRBV5-5 to TRBJ1-5, with TRBD1 matching 10 bases. Germline V CDR1 and CDR2: SGHKS, YYEKEE (reference sequence). The ends lost 3 bases at V and 0 bases at J; junction bases unmatched: 0. The CDR3 has 15 amino acids. CDR3 sequence reads: CASSWDRGSNQPQHF. CDR3 nucleotide sequence: TGTGCCAGCAGCTGGGACAGGGGTAGCAATCAGCCCCAGCATTTT.

V usage is TRBV1 and J usage is TRBJ2-1; the D segment call TRBD2 is taken from the table without a DNA check. TRBV1 is tagged as a pseudogene. The CDR3 runs to 16 residues. The CDR3 DNA reads TGCACCAGCACCGTTTCTAGCGGGGGGGCCGGCAATGAGCAGTTCTTC. It codes for CTSTVSSGGAGNEQFF.

This CDR3 is CASSYGVGKNNSPLHF. The CDR3 DNA reads as TGTGCCAGCAGTTACGGAGTAGGCAAAAATAATTCACCCCTCCACTTT. The chain couples TRBV6-5 to TRBJ1-6; no clear D. The germline V and J ends were trimmed by 2 bases and 5 bases, with 13 bases remaining between them. CDR1 is MNHEY, CDR2 SVGAGI, per germline. This CDR3 is built from 16 residues.

The chain has TRBV10-1 and TRBJ1-4; 8 bases fit TRBD1. This CDR3 spans 16 amino acids. V lost 4 bases to trimming and J lost 3 bases; unmatched junction nucleotides: 7. Germline CDR1 and CDR2: WNHNN and SYGVQD (reference sequence). The CDR3 coding sequence is TGCGCCAGCAGTGGGCATCAGGGGGCATCTAATGAAAAACTGTTTTTT. Translating gives CASSGHQGASNEKLFF.

The chain employs TRBV5-4 and TRBJ2-7; D gene uncertain. This CDR3 contains 13 residues. In germline, CDR1 is SGHNT, CDR2 YYREEE (reference sequence). V lost 0 bases to trimming and J lost 6 bases, with 10 bases between them. The CDR3 is CASSLDFESEQYV. CDR3 sequence (DNA): TGTGCCAGCAGCTTGGACTTCGAATCCGAGCAGTACGTC.

This rearrangement joins TRBV4-1 to TRBJ2-3; 11 bases map to TRBD1. Trimming took 2 bases from V and 5 from J; bases not matched to a gene: 3. Germline V CDR1 and CDR2: MGHRA, YSYEKL. CDR3 length: 15 residues. DNA for the CDR3: TGCGCCAGCAGCCAACTGGGACAGGGGGTAGATACGCAGTATTTT. Translated, it gives CASSQLGQGVDTQYF.

The chain has TRBV25-1 and TRBJ1-2; 8 bases line up with TRBD1. The CDR3 totals 11 residues. V shed 7 bases and J 8 bases; nucleotides not matched to a gene: 3. Germline lookup yields CDR1 MGHDK and CDR2 SYGVNS. The CDR3 region is CASTGGDGYTF. In DNA, the CDR3 is TGTGCCAGCACAGGGGGCGACGGCTACACCTTC.

V gene TRBV11-2 combines with J gene TRBJ2-7, with a weak D call TRBD1 (5 bases). The V and J ends lost 3 bases and 0 bases respectively, with 21 bases between them. CDR1 and CDR2 (germline): SGHAT, FQNNGV. The CDR3 length is 18 residues. CDR3 nucleotide sequence: TGTGCCAGCAGCTTTTTCAGGCGGTCAGGGCAAAGCTCCTACGAGCAGTACGTC. Translated: CASSFFRRSGQSSYEQYV.

Concerning this clone: At one end, the junction sequence differs from germline, possibly due to a read error. This specimen includes other DNA sequences encoding the same CDR3. This chain uses TRBV11-2 with TRBJ2-7; TRBD2 might be the D (7 bases). Germline V gene sequence: CDR1 SGHAT, CDR2 FQNNGV. The CDR3 totals 14 residues. The CDR3, as DNA: TGTGCCAGTAGCTCTTTGCGGGGGCTCTACGAGCAGTACTTC. Protein: CASSSLRGLYEQYF. The complete variable domain, with remaining parts taken from reference TRBV11-2 and TRBJ2-7, reads EAGVAQSPRYKIIEKRQSVAFWCNPISGHATLYWYQQILGQGPKLLIQFQNNGVVDDSQLPKDRFSAERLKGVDSTLKIQPAKLEDSAVYLCASSSLRGLYEQYFGPGTRLTVT.

This chain connects TRBV5-8 to TRBJ2-5, with 7 bases fitting TRBD2. The ends lost 0 bases at V and 5 bases at J; junction bases unmatched: 1. From germline, CDR1 is SGHTS and CDR2 YDEGEE. This CDR3 region has 13 residues. CDR3 nucleotides: TGTGCCAGCAGCTTGGAAGCGGGGGAGACCCAGTACTTC. Encoded protein: CASSLEAGETQYF.

The rearrangement uses TRBV27 and TRBJ2-7; 8 bases map to TRBD1. J gave up 4 bases and V 4 bases, and 12 bases lay outside the gene matches. The CDR3 extends over 16 amino acids. Per germline, CDR1 MNHEY and CDR2 SMNVEV (reference sequence). CDR3 in DNA: TGTGCCAGCAGTTGGGTGCAGGGGGCGAAAGGTTACGAGCAGTACTTC. It yields the protein CASSWVQGAKGYEQYF.

V usage is TRBV19 and J usage is TRBJ2-6; D possibly corresponds to TRBD1 (5 bases). The CDR3 runs 16 residues. From germline, CDR1 is LNHDA and CDR2 SQIVND (reference sequence). Trimming shortened V by 2 bases and J by 1 base, and 9 bases separated the two germline ends. The CDR3 here is CASSIRGASGANVLTF. The CDR3 DNA is TGTGCCAGTAGTATAAGGGGCGCATCTGGGGCCAACGTCCTGACTTTC.

The chain recombines TRBV10-1 with TRBJ2-7, with D unclear. Germline values: CDR1 WNHNN, CDR2 SYGVQD (reference sequence). The CDR3 covers 14 residues. Trimming cost V 7 bases and J 4 bases, with 17 bases left between them. As DNA, the CDR3 is TGCGCCAGCACGAGTGGGCCACAGAAATACGAGCAGTACGTC. Translated, it gives CASTSGPQKYEQYV.

V and J are TRBV5-4 and TRBJ2-3; tentatively, D is TRBD1 (6 bases). Germline V gene data show CDR1 as SGHNT and CDR2 as YYREEE (reference sequence). The V end was cut by 2 bases, the J end by 5 bases, with 15 bases between. This CDR3 spans 15 amino acids. CDR3 in amino acids: CASSLQGRIQDTQYF. The CDR3 DNA is TGTGCCAGCAGCTTACAGGGAAGAATCCAAGATACGCAGTATTTT. Using reference TRBV5-4 and TRBJ2-3 for the parts outside the CDR3, the full variable domain is ETGVTQSPTHLIKTRGQQVTLRCSSQSGHNTVSWYQQALGQGPQFIFQYYREEENGRGNFPPRFSGLQFPNYSSELNVNALELDDSALYLCASSLQGRIQDTQYFGPGTRLTVL.

V is TRBV7-3 and J is TRBJ2-7; 8 positions match TRBD1. Germline CDR1 and CDR2: SGHTA and FQGTGA. J lost 5 bases, V lost 5 bases, and 5 bases had no gene match. The CDR3 covers 13 residues. CDR3 sequence reads: CASSAGQGHEQYF. CDR3 in DNA: TGTGCCAGCAGCGCCGGACAGGGTCACGAGCAGTACTTC.

This clone was observed a single time. This chain links TRBV19 with TRBJ2-1; 12 positions match TRBD2. V lost 8 bases and J lost 5; bases outside the gene matches: 7. There are 15 residues in the CDR3. Germline V gene data show CDR1 as LNHDA and CDR2 as SQIVND (reference sequence). CDR3 in DNA: TGTGCCAGTCGTGCTAGCGGGGGGGTGGACAATGAGCAGTTCTTC. Translation gives CASRASGGVDNEQFF.

The rearrangement joins TRBV5-1 to TRBJ2-2; D is possibly TRBD1 (6 bases). V was shortened by 2 bases and J by 6 bases, with 11 bases between the two germline ends. Germline CDR1 and CDR2: SGHRS and YFSETQ. The CDR3 is 14 amino acids. The CDR3 sequence is CASSLEQGAGELFF. CDR3 DNA: TGCGCCAGCAGCTTAGAACAGGGTGCCGGGGAGCTGTTTTTT.

This clone came up a few times. The CDR3 loop is CASGAGVGNQPQHF. CDR3 bases: TGTGCCAGCGGAGCAGGGGTGGGCAATCAGCCCCAGCATTTT. The chain recombines TRBV7-9 with TRBJ1-5, with D perhaps matching TRBD1 (6 bases). Trimming removed 8 bases from V and 2 bases from J, with 13 bases in between. The CDR3 has 14 residues. CDR1 is SEHNR, CDR2 FQNEAQ, per germline (reference sequence).

J is TRBJ2-3 and V is TRBV12-5; 10 bases match TRBD2. This CDR3 has 13 amino acids. Germline V gene sequence: CDR1 LGHNT, CDR2 FRNRAP. V was pared by 0 bases and J by 14 bases, with 5 bases of the junction left unmatched. As DNA, the CDR3 is TGTGCTAGTGGTTTGGTACTAGCGGGACAGGTGTATTTT. Translation gives CASGLVLAGQVYF.

This clone was counted only a few times. This chain links TRBV5-1 with TRBJ1-5; a weak D match, TRBD1 (6 bases). The CDR3 extends over 15 amino acids. Trimming left V 4 bases short and J 6 bases short, with 17 bases between. CDR1 and CDR2 (germline): SGHRS, YFSETQ. CDR3 region: CASSIGSGAGQPQHF. The CDR3 coding sequence is TGCGCCAGCAGCATAGGTTCAGGGGCTGGTCAGCCCCAGCATTTT. Variable domain in full (rest from reference TRBV5-1 and TRBJ1-5): KAGVTQTPRYLIKTRGQQVTLSCSPISGHRSVSWYQQTPGQGLQFLFEYFSETQRNKGNFPGRFSGRQFSNSRSEMNVSTLELGDSALYLCASSIGSGAGQPQHFGDGTRLSIL.

The J gene is TRBJ1-4, the V gene TRBV6-2 or TRBV6-3; D unclear. V shed 0 bases and J shed 8 bases, with 4 bases lying between them. Per germline, CDR1 MNHEY and CDR2 SVGEGT. CDR3 length: 12 residues. The CDR3 loop is CASSYSREKLFF. The CDR3 DNA reads as TGTGCCAGCAGTTACTCGAGGGAAAAACTGTTTTTT.

The chain is built from TRBV6-5 and TRBJ1-2; 10 bases match TRBD1. This CDR3 is built from 14 residues. The ends lost 6 bases at V and 11 bases at J; junction bases unmatched: 12. The V gene's germline CDR1 is MNHEY and CDR2 SVGAGI. The CDR3 loop is CASSLDRGLDLYTF. CDR3 in DNA: TGTGCCAGCAGCCTAGACAGGGGGCTCGACTTATACACCTTC.

The rearrangement joins TRBV6-5 to TRBJ1-1; 9 nucleotides agree with TRBD1. With V trimmed by 6 bases and J by 4 bases, 9 bases remained unmatched. CDR1 is MNHEY and CDR2 is SVGAGI in the germline V gene. CDR3 length: 15 residues. CDR3: CASRAAYRGLTEAFF. DNA for the CDR3: TGTGCCAGCAGGGCGGCGTACAGGGGGCTCACTGAAGCTTTCTTT.

This chain uses TRBV5-4 with TRBJ1-3, with a possible D match to TRBD1 (6 bases). The V gene's germline CDR1 is SGHNT and CDR2 YYREEE (reference sequence). The CDR3 has 14 residues. V dropped 4 bases and J dropped 3 bases, with 11 bases sitting between them. Here the CDR3 DNA reads TGTGCCAGCAGCGTCGGGGGGCTTGGAAACACCATATATTTT. This gives the protein CASSVGGLGNTIYF.